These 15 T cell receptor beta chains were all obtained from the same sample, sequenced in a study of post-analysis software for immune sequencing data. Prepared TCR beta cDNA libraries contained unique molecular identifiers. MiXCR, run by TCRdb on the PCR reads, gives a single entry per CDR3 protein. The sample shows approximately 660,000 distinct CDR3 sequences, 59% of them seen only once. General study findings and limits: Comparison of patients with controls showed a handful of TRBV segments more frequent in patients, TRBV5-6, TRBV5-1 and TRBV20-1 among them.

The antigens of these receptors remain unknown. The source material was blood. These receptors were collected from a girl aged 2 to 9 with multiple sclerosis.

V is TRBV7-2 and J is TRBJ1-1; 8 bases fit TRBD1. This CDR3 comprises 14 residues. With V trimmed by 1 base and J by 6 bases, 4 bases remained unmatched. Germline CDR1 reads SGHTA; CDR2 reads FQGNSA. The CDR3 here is CASSLGARGPEAFF. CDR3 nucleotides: TGTGCCAGCAGCTTAGGCGCCAGGGGGCCTGAAGCTTTCTTT.

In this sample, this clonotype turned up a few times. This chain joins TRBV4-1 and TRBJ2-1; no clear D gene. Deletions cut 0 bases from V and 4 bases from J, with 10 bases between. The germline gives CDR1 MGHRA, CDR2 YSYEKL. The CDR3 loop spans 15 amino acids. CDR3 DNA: TGCGCCAGCAGCCAAGAATTTTCCCAGTACAATGAGCAGTTCTTC. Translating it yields CASSQEFSQYNEQFF.

CDR3 amino acids: CSVELGLADNEQFF. The CDR3 DNA follows: TGCAGCGTTGAGCTAGGGCTAGCAGATAATGAGCAGTTCTTC. V is TRBV29-1 and J is TRBJ2-1; possibly TRBD2 for D (5 bases). V was pared by 3 bases and J by 7 bases, with 16 bases between. The germline V gene encodes CDR1 SQVTM and CDR2 ANQGSEA. This CDR3 is 14 amino acids long.

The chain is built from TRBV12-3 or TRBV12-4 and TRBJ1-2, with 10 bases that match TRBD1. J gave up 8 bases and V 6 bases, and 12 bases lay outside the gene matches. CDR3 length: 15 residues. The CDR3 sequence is CASSRITGTGDGYTF. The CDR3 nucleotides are TGTGCCAGCAGCCGTATAACCGGGACAGGGGACGGCTACACCTTC.

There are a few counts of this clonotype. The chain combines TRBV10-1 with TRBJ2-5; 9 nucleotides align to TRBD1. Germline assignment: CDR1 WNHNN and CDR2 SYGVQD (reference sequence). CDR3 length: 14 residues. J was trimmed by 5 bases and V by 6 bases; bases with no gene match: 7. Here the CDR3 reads CASSTDRGTETQYF. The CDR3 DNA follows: TGCGCCAGCAGCACGGACAGGGGAACGGAGACCCAGTACTTC.

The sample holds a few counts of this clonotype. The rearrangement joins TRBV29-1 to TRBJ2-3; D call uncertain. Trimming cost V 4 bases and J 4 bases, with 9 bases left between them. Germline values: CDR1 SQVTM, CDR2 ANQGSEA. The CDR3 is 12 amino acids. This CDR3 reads CSVGKGADTQYF. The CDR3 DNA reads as TGCAGCGTTGGGAAGGGCGCAGATACGCAGTATTTT.

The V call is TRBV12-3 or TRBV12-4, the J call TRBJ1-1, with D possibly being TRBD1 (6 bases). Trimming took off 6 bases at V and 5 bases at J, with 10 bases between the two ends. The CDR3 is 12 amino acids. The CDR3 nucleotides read TGTGCCAGCAGACACAGGGAAACTGAAGCTTTCTTT. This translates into CASRHRETEAFF.

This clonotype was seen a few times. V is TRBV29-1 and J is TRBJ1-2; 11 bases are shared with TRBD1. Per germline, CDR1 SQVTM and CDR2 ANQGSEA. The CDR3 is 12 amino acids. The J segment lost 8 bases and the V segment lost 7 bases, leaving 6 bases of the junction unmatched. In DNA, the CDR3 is TGCAGCGACGGACAGGGGGCAGACGGCTACACCTTC. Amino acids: CSDGQGADGYTF.

The chain's CDR3 is CASSTQENQPQHF. For the CDR3, the DNA is TGTGCCAGCAGTACCCAGGAGAATCAGCCCCAGCATTTT. The V call is TRBV6-5, the J call TRBJ1-5; D not certain. Germline CDR1 MNHEY, CDR2 SVGAGI. V lost 5 bases and J 4 bases, leaving 9 bases between the germline ends. The CDR3 spans 13 residues.

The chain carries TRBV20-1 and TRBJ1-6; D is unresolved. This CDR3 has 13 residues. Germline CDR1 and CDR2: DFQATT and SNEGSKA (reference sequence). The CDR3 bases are TGCAGCGCTTGGCTTTCAGTGAATTCACCCCTCCACTTT. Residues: CSAWLSVNSPLHF.

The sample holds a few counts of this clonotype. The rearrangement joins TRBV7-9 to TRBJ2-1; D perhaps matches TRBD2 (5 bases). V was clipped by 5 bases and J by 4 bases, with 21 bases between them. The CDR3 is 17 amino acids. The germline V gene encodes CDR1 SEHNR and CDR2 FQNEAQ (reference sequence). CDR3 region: CASSPRAPGGHYNEQFF. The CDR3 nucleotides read TGTGCCAGCAGCCCTCGGGCGCCCGGAGGCCATTACAATGAGCAGTTCTTC.

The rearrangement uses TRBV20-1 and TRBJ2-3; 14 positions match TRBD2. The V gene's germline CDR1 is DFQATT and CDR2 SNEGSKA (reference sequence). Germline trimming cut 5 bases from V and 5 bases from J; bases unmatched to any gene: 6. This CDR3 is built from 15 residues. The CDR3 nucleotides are TGCAGTGCTTTCGCTGGGACTAGCGGGGGAGATACGCAGTATTTT. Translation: CSAFAGTSGGDTQYF.

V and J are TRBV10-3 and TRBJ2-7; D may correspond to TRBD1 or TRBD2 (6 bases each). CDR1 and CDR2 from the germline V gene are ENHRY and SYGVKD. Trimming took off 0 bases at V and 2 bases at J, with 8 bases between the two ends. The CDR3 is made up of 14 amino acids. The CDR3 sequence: CAISESGGPYEQYF. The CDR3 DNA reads TGTGCCATCAGTGAGTCGGGGGGCCCCTACGAGCAGTACTTC.

The CDR3 spells CSARGSSGRLEQYF. DNA for the CDR3: TGCAGTGCTAGAGGGTCGAGCGGGAGGCTCGAGCAGTACTTC. V is TRBV20-1 and J is TRBJ2-7; TRBD2 agrees at 9 bases. Germline CDR1 is DFQATT and CDR2 is SNEGSKA (reference sequence). This CDR3 has 14 residues. V lost 1 base to trimming and J lost 6 bases; unmatched junction nucleotides: 7.

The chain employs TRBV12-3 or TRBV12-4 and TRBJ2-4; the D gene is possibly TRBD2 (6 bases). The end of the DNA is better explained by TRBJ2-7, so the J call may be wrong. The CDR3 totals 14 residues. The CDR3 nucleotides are TGTGCCAGCAGTTGGGGGGAGGTGTCCTACGAGCAGTACTTC. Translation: CASSWGEVSYEQYF.